The T cell receptor beta chain described here comes from a study of cytomegalovirus exposure and HLA in healthy donors. Germline V gene lookup returns CDR1 KGHSH and CDR2 LQKENI. V lost 1 base and J lost 6, with 10 bases in between. The CDR3 spans 14 residues. The PCR made use of 60 Vbeta and 13 Jbeta primers. Sequenced by immunoSEQ multiplex PCR; TCRdb stores in-frame clones only, minus some. The table includes about 94,000 clones, 7.6% detected once. This clone was seen more than once but under ten times. This TCR derives from a man aged 45-60 years in good health and CMV-seronegative. The chain joins TRBV18 to TRBJ2-1, with D possibly being TRBD2 (6 bases). The sequencing input was PBMCs. The CDR3 loop reads CASSPLRGTNEQFF. Here the CDR3 DNA reads TGTGCCAGCTCACCACTGCGGGGTACCAATGAGCAGTTCTTC.